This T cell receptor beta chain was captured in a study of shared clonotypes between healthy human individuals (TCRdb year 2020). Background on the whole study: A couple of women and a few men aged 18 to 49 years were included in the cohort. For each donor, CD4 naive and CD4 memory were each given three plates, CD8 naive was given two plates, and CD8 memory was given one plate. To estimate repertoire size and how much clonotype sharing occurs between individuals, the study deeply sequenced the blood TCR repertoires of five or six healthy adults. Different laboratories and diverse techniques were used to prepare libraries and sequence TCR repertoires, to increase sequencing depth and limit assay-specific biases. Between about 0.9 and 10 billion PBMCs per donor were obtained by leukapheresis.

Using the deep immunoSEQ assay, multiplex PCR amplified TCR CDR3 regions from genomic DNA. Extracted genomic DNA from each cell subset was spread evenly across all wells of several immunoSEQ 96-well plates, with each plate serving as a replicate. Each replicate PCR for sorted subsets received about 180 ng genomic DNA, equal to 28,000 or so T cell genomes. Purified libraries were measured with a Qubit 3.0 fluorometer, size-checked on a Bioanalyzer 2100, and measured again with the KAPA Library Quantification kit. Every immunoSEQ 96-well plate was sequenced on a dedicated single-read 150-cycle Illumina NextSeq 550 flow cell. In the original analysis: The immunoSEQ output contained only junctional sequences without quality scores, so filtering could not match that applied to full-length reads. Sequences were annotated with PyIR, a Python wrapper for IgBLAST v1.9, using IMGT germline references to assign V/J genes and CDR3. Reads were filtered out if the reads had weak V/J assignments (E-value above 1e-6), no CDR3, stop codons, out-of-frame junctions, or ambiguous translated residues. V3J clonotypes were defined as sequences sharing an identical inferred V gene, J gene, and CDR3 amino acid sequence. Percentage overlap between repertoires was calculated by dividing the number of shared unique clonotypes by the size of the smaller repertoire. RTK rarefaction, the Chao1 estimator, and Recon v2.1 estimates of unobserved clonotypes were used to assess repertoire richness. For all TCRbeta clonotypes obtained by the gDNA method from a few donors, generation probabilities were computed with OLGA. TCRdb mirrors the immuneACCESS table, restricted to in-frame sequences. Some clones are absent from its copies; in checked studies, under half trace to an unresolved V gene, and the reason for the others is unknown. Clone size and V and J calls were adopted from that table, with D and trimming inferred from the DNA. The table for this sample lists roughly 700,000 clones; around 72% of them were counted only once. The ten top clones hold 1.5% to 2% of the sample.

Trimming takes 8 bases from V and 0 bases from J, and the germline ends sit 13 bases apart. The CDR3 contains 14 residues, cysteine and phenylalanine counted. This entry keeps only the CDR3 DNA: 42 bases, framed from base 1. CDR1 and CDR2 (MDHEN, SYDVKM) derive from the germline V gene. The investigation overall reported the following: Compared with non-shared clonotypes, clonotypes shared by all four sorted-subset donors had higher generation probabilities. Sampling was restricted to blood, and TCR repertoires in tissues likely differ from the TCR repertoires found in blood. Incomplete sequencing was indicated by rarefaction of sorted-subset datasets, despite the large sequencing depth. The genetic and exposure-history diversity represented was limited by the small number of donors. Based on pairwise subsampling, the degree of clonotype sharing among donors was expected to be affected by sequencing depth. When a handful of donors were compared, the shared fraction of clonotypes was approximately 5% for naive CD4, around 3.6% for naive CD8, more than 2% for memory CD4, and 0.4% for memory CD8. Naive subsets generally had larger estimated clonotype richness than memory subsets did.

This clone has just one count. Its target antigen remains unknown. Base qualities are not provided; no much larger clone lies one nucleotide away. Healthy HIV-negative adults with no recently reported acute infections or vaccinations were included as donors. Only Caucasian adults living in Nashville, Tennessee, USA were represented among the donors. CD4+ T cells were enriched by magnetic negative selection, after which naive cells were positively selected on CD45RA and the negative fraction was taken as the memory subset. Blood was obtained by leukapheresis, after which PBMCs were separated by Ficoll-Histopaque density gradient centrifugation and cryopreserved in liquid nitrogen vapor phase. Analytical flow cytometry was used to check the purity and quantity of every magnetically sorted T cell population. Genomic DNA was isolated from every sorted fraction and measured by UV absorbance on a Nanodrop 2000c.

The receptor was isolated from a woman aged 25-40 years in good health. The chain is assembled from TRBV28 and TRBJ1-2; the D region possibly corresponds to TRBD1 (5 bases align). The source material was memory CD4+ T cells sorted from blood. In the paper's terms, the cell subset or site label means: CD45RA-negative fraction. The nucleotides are TGTGCCAGCCTTTGGGCAGGGTCTAACTATGGCTACACCTTC. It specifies CASLWAGSNYGYTF.